Below are 21 T cell receptor beta chains sequenced from a single sample in a study of a mutant IDH1 vaccine in newly diagnosed glioma. As to time point: week 23, last vaccination. In every dose of vaccine, 300 ug of mutant IDH1 20-mer peptide was given alongside topical imiquimod. Only in-frame clones appear in the TCRdb table, and some are missing; sequencing was by immunoSEQ multiplex PCR. This sample has 50,000 to 70,000 clones; roughly 81% occur once, and the top ten carry about 8.1%. No antigen has been identified for these receptors. The sequencing here drew on PBMCs, taken from a glioma patient whose treatment included an IDH1 peptide vaccine. The source of these receptors is a woman between 35 and 50 years old with glioma. Some clones in this sample may be carry-over from other donors' samples.

This rearrangement joins TRBV19 to TRBJ2-1; the D is unclear. The germline V gene encodes CDR1 LNHDA and CDR2 SQIVND (reference sequence). The CDR3 totals 13 residues. With 3 bases removed from V and 10 bases from J, the gap between germline ends came to 13 bases. CDR3 coding DNA: TGTGCCAGTAGTATTGGGTTAGGACGGGAGCAGTTCTTC. As protein: CASSIGLGREQFF.

The chain recombines TRBV23-1 with TRBJ2-1; D gene uncertain. TRBV23-1 is an open reading frame, and its role is uncertain. V dropped 3 bases and J dropped 13 bases, with 7 bases sitting between them. The CDR3 sequence is 10 residues long. The CDR3 sequence is CASSHRPQFF. DNA of the CDR3: TGCGCCAGCAGTCATCGTCCACAGTTCTTC.

The V gene is TRBV19, the J gene TRBJ2-5; D is ambiguous. CDR1 is LNHDA, CDR2 SQIVND, per germline (reference sequence). The CDR3 is 13 residues long. Trimming removed 3 bases from V and 3 bases from J, with 8 bases in between. CDR3 sequence: CASSIRTEETQYF. CDR3 nucleotides: TGTGCCAGTAGTATTAGGACGGAAGAGACCCAGTACTTC.

V usage is TRBV4-3 and J usage is TRBJ1-6; perhaps TRBD1 as D (5 bases). Germline-derived CDR1 and CDR2 are LGHNA and YSLEER. Trimming removed 0 bases from V and 12 bases from J, with 9 bases in between. The CDR3 sequence is 13 residues long. The CDR3: CASSQEKGLPLHF. CDR3 nucleotides: TGCGCCAGCAGCCAAGAAAAGGGGTTACCCCTCCACTTT.

The CDR3 here is CASSLSIISGANVLTF. The DNA of the CDR3 is TGTGCCAGCAGCTTATCGATAATCTCTGGGGCCAACGTCCTGACTTTC. V is TRBV7-2 and J is TRBJ2-6; D is unresolved. V was shortened by 2 bases and J by 0 bases, with 8 bases between the two germline ends. The CDR3 runs 16 residues. Germline-derived CDR1 and CDR2 are SGHTA and FQGNSA.

The chain couples TRBV9 to TRBJ2-7, with 10 bases aligning to TRBD2. The CDR3 runs 15 residues. V trimming: 0 bases; J trimming: 7 bases; junction bases outside the gene matches: 7. Looked up from germline, CDR1 is SGDLS and CDR2 is YYNGEE. The CDR3 here is CASSVGPAGGREQYF. The CDR3 coding sequence is TGTGCCAGCAGCGTAGGCCCAGCGGGGGGGAGGGAGCAGTACTTC.

The chain employs TRBV5-1 and TRBJ2-2, with 8 bases identical to TRBD1. The V gene end was trimmed by 0 bases and the J gene end by 5 bases; junction bases not matched to a gene: 9. This CDR3 has 17 amino acids. CDR1 SGHRS and CDR2 YFSETQ come from the germline V gene. Here the CDR3 reads CASSLVGTGEGTGELFF. The DNA for the CDR3 is TGCGCCAGCAGCTTGGTGGGGACAGGAGAGGGGACCGGGGAGCTGTTTTTT.

This chain uses TRBV5-6 with TRBJ1-5; maybe TRBD1 (5 bases). V shed 9 bases and J shed 9 bases, with 13 bases lying between them. Germline CDR1 and CDR2: SGHDT and YYEEEE. The CDR3 runs 11 residues. The CDR3 reads CATSGDLPQHF. In DNA, the CDR3 is TGTGCCACCTCGGGGGATTTGCCCCAGCATTTT.

The chain recombines TRBV19 with TRBJ1-2; 8 bases match TRBD1. V shed 0 bases and J 0 bases; nucleotides not matched to a gene: 3. Germline lookup yields CDR1 LNHDA and CDR2 SQIVND (reference sequence). This CDR3 region has 16 residues. The CDR3 protein is CASSIDGTGTNYGYTF. CDR3 in DNA: TGTGCCAGTAGTATAGACGGGACAGGTACTAACTATGGCTACACCTTC.

This rearrangement joins TRBV12-5 to TRBJ2-5; tentative D call: TRBD1 (6 bases). This CDR3 region has 15 residues. Trimming shortened V by 6 bases and J by 5 bases, and 19 bases separated the two germline ends. Per the germline V gene, CDR1 is LGHNT and CDR2 is FRNRAP. The CDR3 nucleotides read TGTGCTAGTGGCCCAAATCTACAGGGTCGGGAGACCCAGTACTTC. Translation gives CASGPNLQGRETQYF.

This chain links TRBV9 with TRBJ2-7, with unresolved D. The CDR3 sequence is 12 residues long. Trimming removed 4 bases at V and 7 bases at J, with 12 bases between. The germline V gene encodes CDR1 SGDLS and CDR2 YYNGEE. CDR3 residues: CASSPNGWEQYF. The DNA of the CDR3 is TGTGCCAGCAGCCCGAACGGTTGGGAGCAGTACTTC.

The chain uses TRBV7-9 and TRBJ1-1, with no clear D. This CDR3 is built from 11 residues. The ends were cut back, 7 bases at V and 3 bases at J, with 6 bases in the middle. CDR1 and CDR2 from the germline V gene are SEHNR and FQNEAQ (reference sequence). CDR3 in amino acids: CASIQYTEAFF. The CDR3 DNA sequence: TGTGCCAGCATCCAATACACTGAAGCTTTCTTT. Variable domain in full (rest from reference TRBV7-9 and TRBJ1-1): DTGVSQNPRHKITKRGQNVTFRCDPISEHNRLYWYRQTLGQGPEFLTYFQNEAQLEKSRLLSDRFSAERPKGSFSTLEIQRTEQGDSAMYLCASIQYTEAFFGQGTRLTVV.

The chain combines TRBV27 with TRBJ2-5, with TRBD2 identical over 10 bases. CDR3 size: 15 residues. Losses at the gene ends were 5 bases for V and 1 base for J; bases not matched to a gene: 4. Germline assignment: CDR1 MNHEY and CDR2 SMNVEV (reference sequence). The CDR3 DNA reads TGTGCCAGCAGTGATACTAGCGGGGTCCAAGAGACCCAGTACTTC. This encodes CASSDTSGVQETQYF.

This clone was picked up one time. CDR3 amino acids: CASSLQPRGDGYTF. CDR3 nucleotide sequence: TGTGCCAGCAGCTTACAGCCGCGGGGGGATGGCTACACCTTC. The gene calls are TRBV13 and TRBJ1-2; D may be TRBD1 (5 bases). Germline V gives CDR1 PRHDT, CDR2 FYEKMQ (reference sequence). V shed 2 bases and J shed 6 bases, with 13 bases lying between them. The CDR3 totals 14 residues.

V and J are TRBV10-2 and TRBJ1-2, with a tentative D call TRBD1 (6 bases). Germline CDR1 WSHSY, CDR2 SAAADI. This CDR3 contains 13 residues. Trimming cost V 3 bases and J 8 bases, with 13 bases left between them. The CDR3 nucleotides read TGCGCCAGCAGTGAAGAACAGGGCCGGGGCTACACCTTC. Its protein is CASSEEQGRGYTF.

V is TRBV7-9 and J is TRBJ1-5; the D is unclear. V was trimmed by 2 bases and J by 6 bases, leaving 5 bases between them. Per the germline V gene, CDR1 is SEHNR and CDR2 is FQNEAQ (reference sequence). The CDR3 contains 12 residues. As DNA, the CDR3 is TGTGCCAGCAGCTTATTAGGTCAGCCCCAGCATTTT. Protein: CASSLLGQPQHF.

This chain connects TRBV4-1 to TRBJ2-7; 7 positions agree with TRBD1. Germline V gene data show CDR1 as MGHRA and CDR2 as YSYEKL. Trimming took 0 bases from V and 0 from J; bases not matched to a gene: 5. This CDR3 has 16 amino acids. The CDR3 DNA reads as TGCGCCAGCAGCCAAGACGGACAGGTCAACTCCTACGAGCAGTACTTC. Protein sequence: CASSQDGQVNSYEQYF.

This clone showed up just a few times. The chain couples TRBV6-1 to TRBJ1-5; D may be TRBD1 (5 bases). The CDR3 runs 14 residues. Germline CDR1 and CDR2: MNHNS and SASEGT. V lost 2 bases and J lost 6, with 11 bases in between. The CDR3 coding sequence is TGTGCCAGCAGTGAAAGCTGGGGGGGTCAGCCCCAGCATTTT. It is translated as CASSESWGGQPQHF.

The chain combines TRBV5-1 with TRBJ1-6, with D tentatively TRBD1 (5 bases). Germline CDR1 reads SGHRS; CDR2 reads YFSETQ. V lost 7 bases to trimming and J lost 7 bases, with 15 bases between them. This CDR3 has 14 residues. In nucleotides, the CDR3 is TGCGCCAGCGCCTCTGATGGGGGGAATTCACCCCTCCACTTT. Its protein is CASASDGGNSPLHF.

This clone has just a few counts. The V and J genes are TRBV29-1 and TRBJ1-5; no clear D gene. The germline V gene has CDR1 SQVTM and CDR2 ANQGSEA. CDR3 length equals 13 residues. Trimming pared 4 bases from V and 4 bases from J, leaving 11 bases between. This CDR3 reads CSVAEGWNQPQHF. As DNA, the CDR3 is TGCAGCGTTGCCGAGGGCTGGAATCAGCCCCAGCATTTT.

The gene calls are TRBV6-1 and TRBJ2-7; D is uncertain. Trimming took off 6 bases at V and 6 bases at J, with 15 bases between the two ends. The CDR3 consists of 13 residues. Per the germline V gene, CDR1 is MNHNS and CDR2 is SASEGT. In nucleotides, the CDR3 is TGTGCCAGCAGCGCGAAAGAAATGGCCGAGCAGTACTTC. As protein: CASSAKEMAEQYF.